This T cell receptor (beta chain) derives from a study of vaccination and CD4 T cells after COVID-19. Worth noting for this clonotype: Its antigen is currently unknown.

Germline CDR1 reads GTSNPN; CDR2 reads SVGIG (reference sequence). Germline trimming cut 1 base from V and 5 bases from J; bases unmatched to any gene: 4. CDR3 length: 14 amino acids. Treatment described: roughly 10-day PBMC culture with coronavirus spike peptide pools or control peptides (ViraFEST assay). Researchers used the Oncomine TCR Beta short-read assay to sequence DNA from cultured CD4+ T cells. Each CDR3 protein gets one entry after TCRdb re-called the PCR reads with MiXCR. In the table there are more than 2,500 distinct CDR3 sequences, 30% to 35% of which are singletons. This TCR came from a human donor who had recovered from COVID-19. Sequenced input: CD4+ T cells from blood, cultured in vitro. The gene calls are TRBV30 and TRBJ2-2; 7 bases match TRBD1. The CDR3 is CAWSGGQLTGELFF. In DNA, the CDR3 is TGTGCCTGGAGTGGGGGACAGCTTACCGGGGAGCTGTTTTTT.